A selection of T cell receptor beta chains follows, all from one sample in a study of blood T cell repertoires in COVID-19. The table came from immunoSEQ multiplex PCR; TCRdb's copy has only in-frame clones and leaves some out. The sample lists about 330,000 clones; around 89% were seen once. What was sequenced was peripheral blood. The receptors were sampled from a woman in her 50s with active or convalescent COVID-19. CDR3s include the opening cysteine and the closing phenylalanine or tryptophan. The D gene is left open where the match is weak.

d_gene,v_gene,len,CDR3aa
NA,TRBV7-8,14,CASSLARHDYGYTF
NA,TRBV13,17,CASSLRRALRGDNEQFF
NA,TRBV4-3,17,CASSQDSDTYDSYEQYF
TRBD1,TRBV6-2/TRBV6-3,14,CASSWDSSSTEAFF
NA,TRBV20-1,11,CSAHTQGGYTF
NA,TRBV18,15,CASSPNRLANYGYTF
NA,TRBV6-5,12,CASSYRDTEAFF
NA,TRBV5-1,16,CASSLEGLINNEKLFF
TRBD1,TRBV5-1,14,CASSSGTGSYEQYF
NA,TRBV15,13,CATRGGDNQPQHF
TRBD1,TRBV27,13,CASNRQGETEQYF
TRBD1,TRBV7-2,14,CASSPGQGYYGYTF
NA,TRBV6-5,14,CASSYSGASYEQYF
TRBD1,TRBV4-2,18,CASSQDLGGQGKVKGYTF
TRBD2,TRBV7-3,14,CASSFDGGYNEQFF
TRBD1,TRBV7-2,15,CASRPGTGSTGELFF
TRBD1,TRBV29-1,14,CSVARGQGYTEAFF
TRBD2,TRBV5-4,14,CASSMKGLAYEQYF
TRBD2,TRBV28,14,CASVAGVFYNEQFF
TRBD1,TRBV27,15,CASTRDRSRNTEAFF
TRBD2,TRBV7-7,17,CASSPRVAGGSGDEQFF
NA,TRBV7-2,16,CASSLVAGSANEKLFF
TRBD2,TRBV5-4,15,CASSQGLAGDLEQYF
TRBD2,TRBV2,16,CASIFSGSSSYNEQFF
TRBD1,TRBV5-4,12,CASTDRGGEQYF
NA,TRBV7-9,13,CASSFLAEAGYTF
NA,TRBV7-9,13,CASSPRIVEGASF
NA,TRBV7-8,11,CASSGGTSQYF
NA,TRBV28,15,CASSFAGAPNEKLFF
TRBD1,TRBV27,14,CASSLRQGNTEAFF
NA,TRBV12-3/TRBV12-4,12,CASSLFTGKAFF
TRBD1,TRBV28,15,CASIHTDRGSEKLFF
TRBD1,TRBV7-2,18,CASSLKLSAGGNTGELFF
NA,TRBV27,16,CASTTKQRGTNEKLFF
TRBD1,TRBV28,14,CASSELTGTYEQYF
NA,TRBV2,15,CASSDKAGSYNEQFF
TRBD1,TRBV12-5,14,CASGQGDRVYGYTF
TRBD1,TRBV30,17,CAWSVKQLDRAPYEQYF
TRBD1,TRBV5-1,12,CASSLQGDGYTF
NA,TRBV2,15,CASSAGLNSLGEQYF
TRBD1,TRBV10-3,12,CAGGQGNQPQHF
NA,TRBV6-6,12,CASSSRGDTQYF
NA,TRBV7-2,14,CASSPGHSGNTIYF
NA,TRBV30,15,CAWRPGRGAKRRAFF
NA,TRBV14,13,CASSLTQGTEAFF
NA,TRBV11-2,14,CASSLAASVWRAFF
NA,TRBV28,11,CASSPANEQYF
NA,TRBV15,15,CATSRGTGLQETQYF
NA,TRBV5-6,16,CASSLGITDFRETQYF
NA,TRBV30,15,CAWKNREANTGELFF
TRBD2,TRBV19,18,CASSIPQRRERGTGELFF
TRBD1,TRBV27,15,CASSAGGPYNSPLHF
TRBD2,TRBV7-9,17,CASTQTASGGAADTQYF